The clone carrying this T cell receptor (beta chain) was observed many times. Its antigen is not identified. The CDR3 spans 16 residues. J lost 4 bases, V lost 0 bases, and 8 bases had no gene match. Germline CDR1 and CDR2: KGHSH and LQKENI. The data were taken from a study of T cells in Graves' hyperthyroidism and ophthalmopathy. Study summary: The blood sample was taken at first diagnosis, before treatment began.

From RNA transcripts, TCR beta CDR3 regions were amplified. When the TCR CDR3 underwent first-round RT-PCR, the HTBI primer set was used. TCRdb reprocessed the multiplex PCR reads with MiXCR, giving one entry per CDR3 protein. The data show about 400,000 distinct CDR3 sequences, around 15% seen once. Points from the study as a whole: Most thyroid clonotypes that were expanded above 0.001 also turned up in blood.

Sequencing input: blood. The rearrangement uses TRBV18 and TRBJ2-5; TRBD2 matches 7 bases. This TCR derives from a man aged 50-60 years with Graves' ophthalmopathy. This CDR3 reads CASSPPSGTGGETQYF. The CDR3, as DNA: TGTGCCAGCTCACCACCGAGCGGGACGGGGGGAGAGACCCAGTACTTC.